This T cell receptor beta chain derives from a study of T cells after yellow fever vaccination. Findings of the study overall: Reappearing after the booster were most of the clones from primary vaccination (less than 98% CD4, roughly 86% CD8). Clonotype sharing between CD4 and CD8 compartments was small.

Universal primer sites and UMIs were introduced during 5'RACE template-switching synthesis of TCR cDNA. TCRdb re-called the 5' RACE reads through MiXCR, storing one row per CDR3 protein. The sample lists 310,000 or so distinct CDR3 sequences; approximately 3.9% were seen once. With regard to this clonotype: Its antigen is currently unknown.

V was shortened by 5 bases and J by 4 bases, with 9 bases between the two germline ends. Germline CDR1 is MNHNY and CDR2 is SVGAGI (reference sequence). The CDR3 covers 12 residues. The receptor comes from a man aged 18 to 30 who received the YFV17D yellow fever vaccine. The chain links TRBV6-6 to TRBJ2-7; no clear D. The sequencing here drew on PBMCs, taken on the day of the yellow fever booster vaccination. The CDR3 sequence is CASSGPLYEQYF. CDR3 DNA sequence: TGTGCCAGCAGTGGACCACTTTACGAGCAGTACTTC.